Presented here are 29 T cell receptor beta chains from one specimen sequenced in a study of blood T cell repertoires in COVID-19. Assay: immunoSEQ multiplex PCR; the TCRdb copy retains only in-frame clones and omits some. Of hundreds of thousands of clones in the sample, around 89% were seen once. Sequenced sample: PBMCs or T cells enriched from blood (not recorded which). The receptors shown here come from a woman in her twenties or thirties who had recovered from COVID-19.

This rearrangement joins TRBV7-3 to TRBJ1-1; 8 bases line up with TRBD1. The J segment lost 1 base and the V segment lost 4 bases, leaving 2 bases of the junction unmatched. The CDR3 totals 14 residues. The germline gives CDR1 SGHTA, CDR2 FQGTGA. CDR3 DNA: TGTGCCAGCAGCTCGACAGGGGCGAACACTGAAGCTTTCTTT. Encoded protein: CASSSTGANTEAFF.

This rearrangement joins TRBV7-3 to TRBJ2-3; 7 bases agree with TRBD2. The CDR3 runs to 16 residues. V lost 4 bases, J lost 4 bases, and 11 bases stayed unmatched. The germline gives CDR1 SGHTA, CDR2 FQGTGA. The CDR3 is CASSSSGTLAADTQYF. In DNA, the CDR3 is TGTGCCAGCAGCTCCAGCGGGACTTTAGCTGCAGATACGCAGTATTTT.

This chain links TRBV6-2 or TRBV6-3 with TRBJ1-6; 7 bases agree with TRBD1. V trimming: 6 bases; J trimming: 10 bases; junction bases outside the gene matches: 9. CDR1 and CDR2 from the germline V gene are MNHEY and SVGEGT. This CDR3 region has 14 residues. CDR3 protein: CASSLTTGDSPLHF. As DNA, the CDR3 is TGTGCCAGCAGCCTAACAACAGGGGACTCACCCCTCCACTTT.

The rearrangement joins TRBV28 to TRBJ1-1, with a tentative D call TRBD1 (5 bases). The CDR3 is 13 amino acids. CDR1 is MDHEN and CDR2 is SYDVKM in the germline V gene. V lost 8 bases to trimming and J lost 2 bases, with 12 bases between them. The CDR3 region is CASLDRANTEAFF. CDR3 sequence (DNA): TGTGCCAGCCTCGACAGAGCCAACACTGAAGCTTTCTTT.

The V gene is TRBV28, the J gene TRBJ1-1, with D perhaps TRBD1 (5 bases). CDR1 is MDHEN and CDR2 is SYDVKM in the germline V gene. The CDR3 contains 16 residues. Trimming removed 3 bases from V and 0 bases from J, with 14 bases in between. CDR3 residues: CASSFSTRVLNTEAFF. CDR3 nucleotide sequence: TGTGCCAGCAGTTTCTCCACCAGGGTATTGAACACTGAAGCTTTCTTT.

The chain has TRBV19 and TRBJ1-5; D possibly corresponds to TRBD1 (5 bases). This CDR3 spans 17 amino acids. Germline V gives CDR1 LNHDA, CDR2 SQIVND (reference sequence). V lost 5 bases to trimming and J lost 0 bases, with 17 bases between them. CDR3 region: CASSSDLTAYSNQPQHF. The DNA for the CDR3 is TGTGCCAGTAGTTCCGACCTGACAGCATATAGCAATCAGCCCCAGCATTTT.

This clone was seen a handful of times. The rearrangement links TRBV28 to TRBJ1-1, with 8 bases identical to TRBD1. CDR3 length: 15 amino acids. Germline CDR1 is MDHEN and CDR2 is SYDVKM. V shed 8 bases, J shed 1 base, and the junction held 9 bases outside the gene matches. CDR3 protein: CASGLSGTGNTEAFF. CDR3 in DNA: TGTGCCAGCGGACTCTCAGGGACAGGGAACACTGAAGCTTTCTTT.

The rearrangement uses TRBV28 and TRBJ2-1, with a weak D call TRBD2 (6 bases). Germline-derived CDR1 and CDR2 are MDHEN and SYDVKM. V lost 5 bases to trimming and J lost 7 bases, with 18 bases between them. The CDR3 spans 15 residues. CDR3 bases: TGTGCCAGCAGTCTCCCCGCCGGGCGGGGTAATGAGCAGTTCTTC. Amino acids: CASSLPAGRGNEQFF.

The chain employs TRBV5-6 and TRBJ2-5; D gene uncertain. Trimming pared 1 base from V and 0 bases from J, leaving 10 bases between. The CDR3 contains 15 residues. Looked up from germline, CDR1 is SGHDT and CDR2 is YYEEEE. CDR3 amino acids: CASSLLLNYQETQYF. The DNA of the CDR3 is TGTGCCAGCAGCTTGTTGCTAAACTACCAAGAGACCCAGTACTTC.

The genes are TRBV7-2 and TRBJ1-2; 7 bases agree with TRBD1. V shed 5 bases and J 6 bases; nucleotides not matched to a gene: 9. Looked up from germline, CDR1 is SGHTA and CDR2 is FQGNSA. This CDR3 comprises 14 residues. This CDR3 is CASSTWTGTDGYTF. The CDR3 bases are TGTGCCAGCAGCACGTGGACAGGAACGGATGGCTACACCTTC.

The chain joins TRBV6-2 or TRBV6-3 to TRBJ1-1; no reliable D call. The CDR3 sequence is 15 residues long. V lost 2 bases, J lost 2 bases, and 12 bases lay in between. Germline CDR1 is MNHEY and CDR2 is SVGEGT. CDR3 residues: CASSYKLEGNTEAFF. CDR3 coding DNA: TGTGCCAGCAGTTACAAATTGGAGGGAAACACTGAAGCTTTCTTT.

The V gene is TRBV7-2, the J gene TRBJ1-3, with D possibly matching TRBD1 (6 bases). Germline assignment: CDR1 SGHTA and CDR2 FQGNSA. V lost 5 bases and J 3 bases, leaving 17 bases between the germline ends. The CDR3 loop spans 16 amino acids. CDR3 DNA sequence: TGTGCCAGCAGCAGCCCCCCAGGGGCCAGTGGAAACACCATATATTTT. Translation gives CASSSPPGASGNTIYF.

This clone occurred a few times. The V and J genes are TRBV19 and TRBJ1-2; the D is unclear. This CDR3 has 15 amino acids. The germline V gene encodes CDR1 LNHDA and CDR2 SQIVND (reference sequence). The V and J ends lost 0 bases and 7 bases respectively, with 15 bases between them. This CDR3 reads CASSIEKRVAAGYTF. The DNA for the CDR3 is TGTGCCAGTAGTATAGAAAAGAGGGTTGCAGCTGGCTACACCTTC.

This chain connects TRBV5-1 to TRBJ1-3, with D unclear. The V end was cut by 0 bases, the J end by 6 bases, with 13 bases between. Germline assignment: CDR1 SGHRS and CDR2 YFSETQ. The CDR3 loop spans 15 amino acids. In DNA, the CDR3 is TGCGCCAGCAGCTTGGCGGGAAGAGAAGAAAACACCATATATTTT. Its protein is CASSLAGREENTIYF.

This chain joins TRBV9 and TRBJ1-2; TRBD1 aligns across 10 bases. The trim removed 3 bases at V and 4 bases at J, leaving 6 bases unmatched. CDR3 length: 15 residues. Germline CDR1 is SGDLS and CDR2 is YYNGEE. CDR3 residues: CASSATGTGAYGYTF. CDR3 sequence (DNA): TGTGCCAGCAGCGCAACCGGGACAGGGGCCTATGGCTACACCTTC.

This clone was counted between two and nine times. The J gene is TRBJ2-1, the V gene TRBV6-5, with 10 bases identical to TRBD2. Germline V lookup: CDR1 MNHEY, CDR2 SVGAGI. The CDR3 is made up of 15 amino acids. V dropped 6 bases and J dropped 5; count of bases not matched to a gene: 7. The CDR3 region is CASSKRGLANNEQFF. In DNA form, the CDR3 reads TGTGCCAGCAGCAAAAGGGGACTAGCGAACAATGAGCAGTTCTTC.

There are a few counts of this clone. The chain joins TRBV13 to TRBJ1-3; D uncertain. This CDR3 comprises 16 residues. The germline V and J ends were trimmed by 8 bases and 0 bases, with 17 bases remaining between them. The germline V gene encodes CDR1 PRHDT and CDR2 FYEKMQ (reference sequence). CDR3 in DNA: TGTGCCAGCCTCCAGTTCCGGGTACCCTCTGGAAACACCATATATTTT. Translation gives CASLQFRVPSGNTIYF.

This clone occurred once. The chain combines TRBV5-6 with TRBJ2-3; maybe TRBD2 (6 bases). The length of the CDR3 is 18 residues. Germline V gives CDR1 SGHDT, CDR2 YYEEEE. Trimming pared 4 bases from V and 2 bases from J, leaving 23 bases between. The CDR3 here is CASSIQFISGTPTDTQYF. The CDR3 nucleotides read TGTGCCAGCAGCATCCAATTTATTAGCGGCACACCCACAGATACGCAGTATTTT.

Concerning this clone: Other nucleotide sequences from this sample produce the same CDR3. J is TRBJ1-1 and V is TRBV18; 7 nucleotides line up with TRBD1. The germline CDR1 and CDR2 sequences are KGHSH and LQKENI. V gave up 3 bases and J gave up 2 bases; unmatched junction bases: 3. This CDR3 is built from 14 residues. The DNA for the CDR3 is TGTGCCAGCTCACCGGGACAGACCAACACTGAAGCTTTCTTT. Amino acids: CASSPGQTNTEAFF.

The chain has TRBV4-3 and TRBJ1-2, with 8 bases that match TRBD1. J was trimmed by 5 bases and V by 4 bases; bases with no gene match: 9. The CDR3 loop spans 15 amino acids. Germline-derived CDR1 and CDR2 are LGHNA and YSLEER. The CDR3 DNA reads as TGCGCCAGCAGCCCACGCGAAAGGGACAGGTATGGCTACACCTTC. It is translated as CASSPRERDRYGYTF.

The chain recombines TRBV19 with TRBJ1-2, with unresolved D. Trimming stripped 3 bases from V and 3 bases from J, with 14 bases between. Germline V gives CDR1 LNHDA, CDR2 SQIVND (reference sequence). The CDR3 consists of 15 residues. The CDR3 nucleotides are TGTGCCAGTAGTATCGCCAGAGCGGCGGACTATGGCTACACCTTC. Its protein product is CASSIARAADYGYTF. Full variable domain (rest looked up from reference TRBV19 and TRBJ1-2): DGGITQSPKYLFRKEGQNVTLSCEQNLNHDAMYWYRQDPGQGLRLIYYSQIVNDFQKGDIAEGYSVSREKKESFPLTVTSAQKNPTAFYLCASSIARAADYGYTFGSGTRLTVV.

The rearrangement uses TRBV28 and TRBJ2-1, with 12 bases matching TRBD2. Per germline, CDR1 MDHEN and CDR2 SYDVKM. The V gene end was trimmed by 6 bases and the J gene end by 4 bases; junction bases not matched to a gene: 10. This CDR3 is built from 17 residues. The CDR3 region is CASRRSGTSGRYNEQFF. The DNA of the CDR3 is TGTGCCAGCAGGCGCTCCGGGACTAGCGGGCGATACAATGAGCAGTTCTTC.

The V and J genes are TRBV20-1 and TRBJ1-1; TRBD1 aligns across 7 bases. The CDR3 runs 11 residues. V was pared by 8 bases and J by 7 bases, with 7 bases of the junction left unmatched. Germline assignment: CDR1 DFQATT and CDR2 SNEGSKA (reference sequence). The CDR3 DNA is TGCAGTACCAGGGGGAGATATGAAGCTTTCTTT. It translates to CSTRGRYEAFF.

This clone appeared once. This chain uses TRBV7-2 with TRBJ1-1; D not resolved. This CDR3 is built from 14 residues. V lost 4 bases, J lost 4 bases, and 13 bases lay in between. Germline lookup yields CDR1 SGHTA and CDR2 FQGNSA. This chain's CDR3 is CASSSVRFGTEAFF. The CDR3 region has the DNA TGTGCCAGCAGCTCTGTCCGATTCGGCACTGAAGCTTTCTTT.

The chain joins TRBV7-2 to TRBJ2-1; TRBD1 is a possible D gene (6 bases). V shed 2 bases and J shed 5 bases, with 10 bases lying between them. The CDR3 is 14 residues long. The V gene's germline CDR1 is SGHTA and CDR2 FQGNSA. The DNA of the CDR3 is TGTGCCAGCAGCTTACCAGGGGATCACAATGAGCAGTTCTTC. Translation gives CASSLPGDHNEQFF.

This chain uses TRBV9 with TRBJ2-1; possibly TRBD2 for D (6 bases). CDR1 is SGDLS, CDR2 YYNGEE, per germline. The CDR3 is 18 residues long. V lost 0 bases and J 3 bases, leaving 19 bases between the germline ends. This CDR3 reads CASSVATGRLALYNEQFF. As DNA, the CDR3 is TGTGCCAGCAGCGTAGCTACGGGGCGGCTAGCGCTCTACAATGAGCAGTTCTTC. Filled out from reference TRBV9 and TRBJ2-1, the complete variable domain reads DSGVTQTPKHLITATGQRVTLRCSPRSGDLSVYWYQQSLDQGLQFLIQYYNGEERAKGNILERFSAQQFPDLHSELNLSSLELGDSALYFCASSVATGRLALYNEQFFGPGTRLTVL.

The chain links TRBV7-8 to TRBJ1-5; D remains ambiguous. This CDR3 spans 13 amino acids. Trimming stripped 1 base from V and 6 bases from J, with 7 bases between. The germline CDR1 and CDR2 sequences are SGHVS and FQNEAQ. CDR3 DNA sequence: TGTGCCAGCAGCTTAGTGAACGGTCAGCCCCAGCATTTT. Translation: CASSLVNGQPQHF.

The CDR3 here is CASSPLTGVGETQYF. CDR3 DNA: TGTGCCAGCAGCCCGCTAACAGGGGTCGGGGAGACCCAGTACTTC. This chain links TRBV3-1 (or the pseudogene TRBV3-2) with TRBJ2-5, with 7 bases that match TRBD1. Germline V CDR1 and CDR2: LGHDT, YNNKEL (reference sequence). CDR3 length equals 15 residues. Trimming removed 4 bases from V and 5 bases from J; junction bases left unmatched: 10.

The V and J genes are TRBV27 and TRBJ2-7, with 9 bases lining up with TRBD2. The junction had 11 bases not matched to a gene; V was cut back by 5 bases and J by 6 bases. This CDR3 region has 15 residues. Germline CDR1 reads MNHEY; CDR2 reads SMNVEV (reference sequence). Written as DNA, the CDR3 is TGTGCCAGCAGTCTGCACGTAGCGGGAGAAGGCGAGCAGTACTTC. Translating it yields CASSLHVAGEGEQYF.